These T cell receptor beta chains were read from a single sample in a study of blood T cell repertoires in COVID-19. TCRdb's copy holds only in-frame clones and misses some; the assay was immunoSEQ multiplex PCR. Of around 200,000 clones listed, around nine tenths are singletons. Sequencing used peripheral blood. Receptors originate from a woman aged 18-29 years who had recovered from COVID-19. Each CDR3 is given with its conserved first and last residue. D genes are given only for firm matches. Only part of the rows carry a size: once, few, many, or a class if the clone is expanded.

TRBV19,TRBJ1-3,.,.,CASSTGLGNTIYF,TGTGCCAGTAGTACGGGACTCGGAAACACCATATATTTT
TRBV5-6,TRBJ2-1,TRBD2,.,CASSRGLAAENEQFF,TGTGCCAGCAGCAGAGGACTAGCGGCAGAAAATGAGCAGTTCTTC
TRBV7-9,TRBJ2-3,.,.,CASSWRDLLGDTQYF,TGTGCCAGCAGCTGGAGGGATCTTCTGGGAGATACGCAGTATTTT
TRBV18,TRBJ2-2,TRBD1,.,CASSLRTGNTGELFF,TGTGCCAGCTCACTGAGGACAGGCAACACCGGGGAGCTGTTTTTT
TRBV6-5,TRBJ2-5,TRBD2,.,CASNGRPGGETQYF,TGTGCCAGCAATGGCCGCCCGGGGGGAGAGACCCAGTACTTC
TRBV7-9,TRBJ1-6,.,.,CASSLAAGEGGSPLHF,TGTGCCAGCAGCTTAGCTGCAGGGGAAGGAGGTTCACCCCTCCACTTT
TRBV10-3,TRBJ1-6,.,.,CAISATGPLHF,TGTGCCATCAGTGCGACTGGGCCCCTCCACTTT
TRBV4-1,TRBJ2-5,.,.,CASSQAGNRGGETQYF,TGCGCCAGCAGCCAAGCCGGTAACAGGGGGGGAGAGACCCAGTACTTC
TRBV10-3,TRBJ2-1,.,.,CAISVPSHEQFF,TGTGCCATCAGTGTTCCTAGCCATGAGCAGTTCTTC
TRBV4-1,TRBJ2-3,.,.,CASSQDPTDTQYF,TGCGCCAGCAGCCAAGATCCTACAGATACGCAGTATTTT
TRBV29-1,TRBJ2-1,.,.,CSVDVVGGDQFF,TGCAGCGTTGACGTGGTAGGGGGGGATCAGTTCTTC
TRBV6-5,TRBJ2-2,.,few,CASSYSGAQAGELFF,TGTGCCAGCAGTTACTCGGGGGCGCAGGCCGGGGAGCTGTTTTTT
TRBV24-1,TRBJ2-1,.,.,CATSDTGGVTLNEQFF,TGTGCCACCAGTGATACAGGCGGGGTTACTCTCAATGAGCAGTTCTTC
TRBV18,TRBJ1-5,.,.,CASSPRGDGQPQHF,TGTGCCAGCTCACCTAGGGGCGATGGTCAGCCCCAGCATTTT
TRBV7-6,TRBJ2-1,TRBD1,few,CASSQQQGDEQFF,TGTGCCAGCAGCCAACAACAGGGGGATGAGCAGTTCTTC
TRBV19,TRBJ1-2,.,.,CASSSDRNYGYTF,TGTGCCAGTAGTTCCGACAGGAACTATGGCTACACCTTC
TRBV3-1/TRBV3-2,TRBJ2-7,.,once,CASSQVRGLEQYF,TGTGCCAGCAGCCAAGTGCGGGGTCTCGAGCAGTACTTC
TRBV2,TRBJ1-5,.,.,CASSEAKIHNSNQPQHF,TGTGCCAGCAGTGAAGCGAAAATACACAATAGCAATCAGCCCCAGCATTTT
TRBV21-1,TRBJ1-2,.,.,CASSLGTGYGYTF,TGTGCCAGCAGCCTAGGGACAGGCTATGGCTACACCTTC
TRBV10-2,TRBJ1-1,TRBD1,few,CASIRTGGVTEAFF,TGCGCCAGCATCCGGACAGGGGGGGTTACTGAAGCTTTCTTT
TRBV27,TRBJ1-6,TRBD1,.,CASRPDRGRINSPLHF,TGTGCCAGCAGACCGGACAGGGGGCGTATTAATTCACCCCTCCACTTT
TRBV7-2,TRBJ1-3,.,.,CASTFTTGNTIYF,TGTGCCAGCACCTTTACAACTGGAAACACCATATATTTT
TRBV11-2,TRBJ2-5,TRBD1,.,CASSDGQGVQETQYF,TGTGCCAGCAGCGATGGGCAGGGGGTACAAGAGACCCAGTACTTC
TRBV5-1,TRBJ2-3,.,.,CASRQGPDTQYF,TGCGCCAGCAGGCAGGGTCCCGATACGCAGTATTTT
TRBV9,TRBJ2-2,.,.,CASSVSAGTGGELFF,TGTGCCAGCAGCGTTAGCGCGGGGACGGGCGGGGAGCTGTTTTTT
TRBV7-9,TRBJ2-5,TRBD1,.,CASSLGDRQWETQYF,TGTGCCAGCAGTCTCGGGGACAGGCAGTGGGAGACCCAGTACTTC
TRBV5-5,TRBJ1-2,.,.,CASSFHPGGRAQANYGYTF,TGTGCCAGCAGCTTTCATCCGGGGGGCAGGGCCCAAGCTAACTATGGCTACACCTTC
TRBV5-1,TRBJ1-2,TRBD1,.,CASSYRGESYGYTF,TGCGCCAGCAGCTACAGGGGGGAGAGCTATGGCTACACCTTC
TRBV7-9,TRBJ1-5,TRBD1,.,CASSLHGQENQPQHF,TGTGCCAGCAGCCTACACGGACAGGAAAATCAGCCCCAGCATTTT
TRBV11-3,TRBJ2-2,TRBD1,.,CASSFRDRDTGELFF,TGTGCCAGCAGCTTCCGGGACAGGGACACCGGGGAGCTGTTTTTT
TRBV7-9,TRBJ2-3,TRBD2,.,CASSPRAGADTQYF,TGTGCCAGCAGCCCCCGGGCGGGGGCAGATACGCAGTATTTT
TRBV5-5,TRBJ2-5,.,.,CASSPNAARETQYF,TGTGCCAGCAGCCCCAACGCAGCGCGGGAGACCCAGTACTTC
TRBV5-1,TRBJ2-7,.,.,CASSLSGYEQYF,TGCGCCAGCAGCTTGTCAGGTTACGAGCAGTACTTC
TRBV10-3,TRBJ1-1,.,.,CAISDRGVNTEAFF,TGTGCCATCAGTGACAGGGGAGTGAACACTGAAGCTTTCTTT
TRBV4-1,TRBJ2-2,.,.,CASSPMTSDTGELFF,TGCGCCAGCAGCCCGATGACAAGTGACACCGGGGAGCTGTTTTTT
TRBV4-3,TRBJ1-3,TRBD1,.,CASSSTPPADRGSGNTIYF,TGCGCCAGCAGCTCCACCCCCCCGGCTGACAGGGGCTCTGGAAACACCATATATTTT
TRBV6-1,TRBJ2-7,TRBD1,.,CASSEPGTGGSYEQYF,TGTGCCAGCAGTGAGCCGGGGACAGGGGGATCCTACGAGCAGTACTTC
TRBV9,TRBJ2-3,.,.,CASSVETRTDTQYF,TGTGCCAGCAGCGTAGAGACGCGGACAGATACGCAGTATTTT
TRBV3-1/TRBV3-2,TRBJ2-2,.,.,CASSQDLGAGELFF,TGTGCCAGCAGCCAAGATCTAGGGGCCGGGGAGCTGTTTTTT
TRBV7-3,TRBJ2-7,TRBD1,once,CASSSTGGSYEQYF,TGTGCCAGCAGCTCGACAGGGGGGTCCTACGAGCAGTACTTC
TRBV6-2/TRBV6-3,TRBJ1-5,TRBD1,.,CASSPPWWSPEPRDSASNQPQHF,TGTGCCAGCAGCCCCCCTTGGTGGTCTCCAGAGCCCCGGGACAGTGCCTCCAATCAGCCCCAGCATTTT
TRBV7-2,TRBJ1-5,.,.,CASSRYDQPQHF,TGTGCCAGCAGCCGGTATGATCAGCCCCAGCATTTT
TRBV3-1/TRBV3-2,TRBJ1-2,.,.,CASSHPRGGYTF,TGTGCCAGCAGCCACCCCAGAGGTGGCTACACCTTC
TRBV6-2/TRBV6-3,TRBJ2-1,.,.,CASSYVAQGYNEQFF,TGTGCCAGCAGTTACGTAGCCCAGGGCTACAATGAGCAGTTCTTC
TRBV7-2,TRBJ2-2,.,.,CASSVPTGTGELFF,TGTGCCAGCAGCGTCCCAACTGGCACCGGGGAGCTGTTTTTT
TRBV4-1,TRBJ1-6,.,.,CASSQFRGSPLHF,TGCGCCAGCAGCCAATTCCGGGGTTCACCCCTCCACTTT
TRBV7-9,TRBJ2-1,.,.,CASSPQMSEQFF,TGTGCCAGCAGCCCCCAAATGAGTGAGCAGTTCTTC
TRBV19,TRBJ2-7,.,.,CASSKTGEQYF,TGTGCCAGTAGTAAAACAGGGGAGCAGTACTTC
TRBV4-3,TRBJ1-1,TRBD1,.,CASSLYLGTVEAFF,TGCGCCAGCAGCCTATACCTGGGGACAGTCGAAGCTTTCTTT
TRBV6-5,TRBJ1-2,.,.,CAGGETGFYGYTF,TGTGCCGGGGGAGAGACAGGATTTTACGGCTACACCTTC
TRBV4-3,TRBJ2-3,.,.,CASSQGPGERTTDTQYF,TGCGCCAGCAGCCAAGGGCCGGGGGAGCGGACTACAGATACGCAGTATTTT
TRBV7-8,TRBJ2-1,.,.,CASSSHYNEQFF,TGTGCCAGCAGCTCCCACTACAATGAGCAGTTCTTC
TRBV19,TRBJ2-3,TRBD2,many,CASSSWTSGYTDTQYF,TGTGCCAGTAGTTCCTGGACTAGCGGCTACACAGATACGCAGTATTTT